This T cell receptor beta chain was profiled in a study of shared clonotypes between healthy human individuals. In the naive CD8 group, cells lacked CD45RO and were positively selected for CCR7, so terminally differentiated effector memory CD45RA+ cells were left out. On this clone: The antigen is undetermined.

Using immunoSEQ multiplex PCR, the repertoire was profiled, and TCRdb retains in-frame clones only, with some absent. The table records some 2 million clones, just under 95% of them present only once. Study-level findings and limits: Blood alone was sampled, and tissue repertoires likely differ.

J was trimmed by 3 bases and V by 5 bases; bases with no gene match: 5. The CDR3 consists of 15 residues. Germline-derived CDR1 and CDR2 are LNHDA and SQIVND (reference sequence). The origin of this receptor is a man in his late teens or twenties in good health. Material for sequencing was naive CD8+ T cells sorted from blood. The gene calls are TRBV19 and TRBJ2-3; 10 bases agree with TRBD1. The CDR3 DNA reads TGTGCCAGTAGTCCGCGACAGGGGGCAACAGATACGCAGTATTTT. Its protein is CASSPRQGATDTQYF.